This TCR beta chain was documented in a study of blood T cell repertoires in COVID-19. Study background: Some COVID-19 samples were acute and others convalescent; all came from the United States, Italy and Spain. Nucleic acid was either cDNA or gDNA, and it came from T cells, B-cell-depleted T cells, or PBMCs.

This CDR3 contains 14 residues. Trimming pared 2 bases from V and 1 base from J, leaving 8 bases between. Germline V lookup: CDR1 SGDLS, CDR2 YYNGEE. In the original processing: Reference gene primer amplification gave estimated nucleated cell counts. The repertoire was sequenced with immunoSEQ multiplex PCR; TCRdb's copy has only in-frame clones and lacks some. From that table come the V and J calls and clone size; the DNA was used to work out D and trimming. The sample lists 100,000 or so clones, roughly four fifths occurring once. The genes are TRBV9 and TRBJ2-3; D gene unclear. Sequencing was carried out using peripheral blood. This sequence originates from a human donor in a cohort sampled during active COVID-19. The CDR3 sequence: CASSVITGTDTQYF. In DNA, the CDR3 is TGTGCCAGCAGCGTTATCACGGGCACAGATACGCAGTATTTT.